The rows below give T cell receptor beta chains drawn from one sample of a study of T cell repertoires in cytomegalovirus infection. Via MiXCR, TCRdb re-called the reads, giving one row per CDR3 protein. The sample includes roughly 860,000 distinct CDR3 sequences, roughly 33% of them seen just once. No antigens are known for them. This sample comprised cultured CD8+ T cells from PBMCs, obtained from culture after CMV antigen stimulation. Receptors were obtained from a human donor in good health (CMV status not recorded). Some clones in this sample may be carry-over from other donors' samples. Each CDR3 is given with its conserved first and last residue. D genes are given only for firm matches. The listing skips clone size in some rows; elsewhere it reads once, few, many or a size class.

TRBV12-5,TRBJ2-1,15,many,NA,CASAPPDNSYNEQFF,TGTGCTAGTGCCCCCCCGGACAACTCCTACAATGAGCAGTTCTTC
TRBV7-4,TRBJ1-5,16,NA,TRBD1,CASSLGTGARNQPQHF,TGTGCCAGCAGCCTAGGGACAGGGGCCCGTAATCAGCCCCAGCATTTT
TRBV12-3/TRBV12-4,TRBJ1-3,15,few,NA,CASSTDRFSGNTIYF,TGTGCCAGCAGCACGGACCGCTTCTCTGGAAACACCATATATTTT
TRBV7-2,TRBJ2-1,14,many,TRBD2,CASSGSGGAREQFF,TGTGCCAGCTCGGGTAGCGGGGGGGCAAGAGAGCAGTTCTTC
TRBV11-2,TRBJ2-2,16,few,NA,CASSPRLSTATGELFF,TGTGCCAGCAGCCCCCGATTGTCGACTGCCACCGGGGAGCTGTTTTTT
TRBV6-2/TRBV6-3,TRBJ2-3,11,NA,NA,CASSDGSGQYF,TGTGCCAGCAGTGACGGTTCGGGGCAGTATTTT
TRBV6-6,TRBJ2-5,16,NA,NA,CASSYSPVRGHETQYF,TGTGCCAGCAGTTACTCACCCGTTCGGGGGCATGAGACCCAGTACTTC
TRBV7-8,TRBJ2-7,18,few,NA,CASSLPIINRGNSYEQYF,TGTGCCAGCAGCTTACCGATTATTAATCGGGGAAACTCCTACGAGCAGTACTTC
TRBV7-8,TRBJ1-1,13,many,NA,CASSLDLVPEAFF,TGTGCCAGCAGCTTAGATTTGGTCCCTGAAGCTTTCTTT
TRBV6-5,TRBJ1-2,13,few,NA,CASSYGQVYGYTF,TGTGCCAGCAGTTACGGGCAGGTCTATGGCTACACCTTC
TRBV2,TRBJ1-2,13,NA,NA,CASSEGVLDGYTF,TGTGCCAGCAGTGAAGGGGTGCTAGATGGCTACACCTTC
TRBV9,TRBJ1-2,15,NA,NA,CASSVGGEASYGYTF,TGTGCCAGCAGCGTAGGAGGGGAAGCGAGCTATGGCTACACCTTC
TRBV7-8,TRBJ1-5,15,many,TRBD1,CASSRDRGEGEPQHF,TGTGCCAGCAGCCGGGACAGGGGAGAGGGGGAGCCCCAGCATTTT
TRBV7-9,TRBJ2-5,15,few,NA,CASSLAKYRKETQYF,TGTGCCAGCAGCTTAGCGAAGTACAGGAAAGAGACCCAGTACTTC
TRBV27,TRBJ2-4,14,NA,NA,CASSLTVAKNIQYF,TGTGCCAGCAGTTTGACGGTAGCCAAAAACATTCAGTACTTC
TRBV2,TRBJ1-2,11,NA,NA,CATLEGDGYTF,TGTGCCACCTTGGAAGGGGATGGCTACACCTTC
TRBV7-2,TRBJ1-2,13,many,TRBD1,CASSLTGGDGYTF,TGTGCCAGCAGCTTGACAGGGGGCGATGGCTACACCTTC
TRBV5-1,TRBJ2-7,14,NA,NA,CASSHGGDSYEQYF,TGCGCCAGCAGCCACGGCGGGGACTCCTACGAGCAGTACTTC
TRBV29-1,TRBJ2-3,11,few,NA,CSVLTGDTQYF,TGCAGCGTGTTGACGGGAGATACGCAGTATTTT
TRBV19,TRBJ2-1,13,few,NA,CASSIAHNREQFF,TGTGCCAGTAGTATAGCGCACAACCGTGAGCAGTTCTTC
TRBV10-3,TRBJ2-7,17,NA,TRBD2,CAIGGLAGTGMSYEQYF,TGTGCCATCGGTGGGCTAGCGGGGACCGGAATGTCCTACGAGCAGTACTTC
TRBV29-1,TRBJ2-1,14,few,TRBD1,CSAWGQGRNNEQFF,TGCAGCGCCTGGGGACAGGGGAGGAACAATGAGCAGTTCTTC
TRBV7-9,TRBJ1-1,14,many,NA,CASSLGVGQTEAFF,TGTGCCAGCAGCTTAGGGGTGGGGCAGACTGAAGCTTTCTTT
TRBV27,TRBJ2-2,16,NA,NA,CASSLLGGRGTGELFF,TGTGCCAGCAGTTTATTGGGGGGTCGCGGCACCGGGGAGCTGTTTTTT
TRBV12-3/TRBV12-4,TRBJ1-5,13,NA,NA,CASSLASGRAQHF,TGTGCCAGCAGTTTAGCATCAGGGAGGGCCCAGCATTTT
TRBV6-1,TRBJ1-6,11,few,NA,CASSEYVSLHF,TGTGCCAGCAGTGAATACGTATCCCTCCACTTT
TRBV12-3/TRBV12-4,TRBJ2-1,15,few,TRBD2,CASSPSSGGAYEQFF,TGTGCCAGCAGTCCCTCTAGCGGGGGGGCCTATGAGCAGTTCTTC
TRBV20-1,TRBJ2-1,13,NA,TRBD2,CSARLAGEYEQFF,TGCAGTGCCAGACTAGCGGGGGAGTATGAGCAGTTCTTC
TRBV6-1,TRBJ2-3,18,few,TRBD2,CARGFWASGGRGTDTQYF,TGTGCCAGGGGGTTTTGGGCTAGCGGGGGGAGGGGCACAGATACGCAGTATTTT
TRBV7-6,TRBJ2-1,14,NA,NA,CASSLVVGYNEQFF,TGTGCCAGCAGCTTAGTGGTCGGATACAATGAGCAGTTCTTC
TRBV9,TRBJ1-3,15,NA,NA,CASSVRDNSGNTIYF,TGTGCCAGCAGCGTACGGGACAACTCTGGAAACACCATATATTTT
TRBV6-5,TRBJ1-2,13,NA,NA,CASTGEGLYGYTF,TGTGCCAGCACTGGGGAGGGCTTGTATGGCTACACCTTC
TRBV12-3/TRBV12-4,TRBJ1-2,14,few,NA,CASSSPTDYYGYTF,TGTGCCAGCAGTTCGCCAACAGACTACTATGGCTACACCTTC
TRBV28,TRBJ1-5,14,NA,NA,CASLLTLDGQPQHF,TGTGCCAGCCTATTGACATTGGATGGTCAGCCCCAGCATTTT
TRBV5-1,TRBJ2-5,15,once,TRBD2,CASSLEIGLEKTQYF,TGCGCCAGCAGCTTGGAAATAGGACTAGAGAAGACCCAGTACTTC
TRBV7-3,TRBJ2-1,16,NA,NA,CASRASRDLSYNEQFF,TGTGCCAGCAGGGCAAGCAGGGACCTCTCCTACAATGAGCAGTTCTTC
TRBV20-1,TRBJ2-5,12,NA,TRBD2,CSASGGGETQYF,TGCAGTGCTAGTGGGGGGGGTGAGACCCAGTACTTC
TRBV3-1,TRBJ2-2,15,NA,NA,CASSQEARSTGELFF,TGTGCCAGCAGCCAAGAAGCTCGGAGCACCGGGGAGCTGTTTTTT
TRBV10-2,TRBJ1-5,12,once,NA,CASSEWGQPQHF,TGCGCCAGCAGTGAGTGGGGGCAGCCCCAGCATTTT
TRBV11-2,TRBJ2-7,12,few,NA,CASSYLEAEQYF,TGTGCCAGCAGCTACCTGGAGGCCGAGCAGTACTTC
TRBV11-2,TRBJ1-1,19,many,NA,CASSLQPYRVGGLGTEAFF,TGTGCCAGCAGCTTACAACCTTACAGGGTGGGCGGATTGGGCACTGAAGCTTTCTTT
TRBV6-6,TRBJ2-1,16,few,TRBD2,CASSYISGGALNEQFF,TGTGCCAGCAGTTACATTAGCGGGGGGGCCCTAAATGAGCAGTTCTTC
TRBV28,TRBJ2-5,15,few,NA,CASSLSLLLGETQYF,TGTGCCAGCAGTTTAAGTCTCCTCTTAGGGGAGACCCAGTACTTC
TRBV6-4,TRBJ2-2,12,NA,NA,CASSRRAGELFF,TGTGCCAGCTCCCGGAGGGCCGGGGAGCTGTTTTTT
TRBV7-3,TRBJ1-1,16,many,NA,CASSLSPTGIETEAFF,TGTGCCAGCAGCTTATCCCCTACAGGGATTGAGACTGAAGCTTTCTTT
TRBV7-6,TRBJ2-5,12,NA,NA,CASSAPDRFVYF,TGTGCCAGCAGCGCCCCGGACCGCTTCGTGTACTTC
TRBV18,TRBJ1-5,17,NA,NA,CASSSKGGDYDNQPQHF,TGTGCCAGCTCATCAAAAGGGGGGGATTACGACAATCAGCCCCAGCATTTT
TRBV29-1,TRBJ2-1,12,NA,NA,CSVGISYNEQFF,TGCAGCGTTGGTATCTCCTACAATGAGCAGTTCTTC
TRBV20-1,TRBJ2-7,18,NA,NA,CSARGVRQQAPSSYEQYF,TGCAGTGCTAGAGGCGTCCGACAACAGGCCCCGAGCTCCTACGAGCAGTACTTC
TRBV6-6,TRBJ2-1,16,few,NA,CASSYEGRNLYNEQFF,TGTGCCAGCAGTTACGAAGGACGGAACCTTTACAATGAGCAGTTCTTC
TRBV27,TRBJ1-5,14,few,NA,CASSLQGGGQPQHF,TGTGCCAGCAGTTTACAGGGAGGAGGTCAGCCCCAGCATTTT
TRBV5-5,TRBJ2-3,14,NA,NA,CASSLMGLADTQYF,TGTGCCAGCAGCTTGATGGGGCTGGCAGATACGCAGTATTTT
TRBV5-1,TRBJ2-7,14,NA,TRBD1,CASRQNRGRNEQYF,TGCGCCAGCAGGCAGAACAGGGGTAGGAACGAGCAGTACTTC